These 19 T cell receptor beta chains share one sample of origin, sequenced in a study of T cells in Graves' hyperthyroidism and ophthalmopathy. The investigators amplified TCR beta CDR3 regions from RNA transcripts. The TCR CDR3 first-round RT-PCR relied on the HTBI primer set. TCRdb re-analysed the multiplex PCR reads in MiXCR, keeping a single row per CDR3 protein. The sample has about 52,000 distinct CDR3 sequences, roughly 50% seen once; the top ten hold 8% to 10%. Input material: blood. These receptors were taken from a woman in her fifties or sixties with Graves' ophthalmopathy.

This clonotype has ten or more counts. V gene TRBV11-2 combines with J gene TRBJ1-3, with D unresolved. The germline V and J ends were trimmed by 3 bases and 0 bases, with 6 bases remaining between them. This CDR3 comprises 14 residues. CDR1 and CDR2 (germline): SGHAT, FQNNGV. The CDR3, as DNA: TGTGCCAGCAGCTTTTCACTCTCTGGAAACACCATATATTTT. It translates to CASSFSLSGNTIYF. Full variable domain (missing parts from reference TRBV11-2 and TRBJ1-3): EAGVAQSPRYKIIEKRQSVAFWCNPISGHATLYWYQQILGQGPKLLIQFQNNGVVDDSQLPKDRFSAERLKGVDSTLKIQPAKLEDSAVYLCASSFSLSGNTIYFGEGSWLTVV.

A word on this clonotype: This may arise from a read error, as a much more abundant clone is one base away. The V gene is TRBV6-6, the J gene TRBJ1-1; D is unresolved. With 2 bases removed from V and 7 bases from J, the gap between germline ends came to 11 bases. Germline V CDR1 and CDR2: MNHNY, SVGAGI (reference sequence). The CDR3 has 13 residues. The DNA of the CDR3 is TGTGCCAGCAGTTACCCAGACAAGATTGAAGCTTTCTTT. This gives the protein CASSYPDKIEAFF.

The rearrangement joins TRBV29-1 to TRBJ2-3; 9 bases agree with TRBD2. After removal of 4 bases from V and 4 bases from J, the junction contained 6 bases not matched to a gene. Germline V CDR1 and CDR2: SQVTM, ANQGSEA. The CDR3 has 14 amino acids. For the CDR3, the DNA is TGCAGCGTTGTGAGTAGCGGGGGACCAGATACGCAGTATTTT. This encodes CSVVSSGGPDTQYF.

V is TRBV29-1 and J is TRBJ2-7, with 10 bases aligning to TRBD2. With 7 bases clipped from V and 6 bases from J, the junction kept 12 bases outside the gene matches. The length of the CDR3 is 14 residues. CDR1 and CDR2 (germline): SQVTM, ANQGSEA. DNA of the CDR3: TGCAGCGGTCAGGGGGCTAGCGGGAGAGGCGAGCAGTACTTC. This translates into CSGQGASGRGEQYF.

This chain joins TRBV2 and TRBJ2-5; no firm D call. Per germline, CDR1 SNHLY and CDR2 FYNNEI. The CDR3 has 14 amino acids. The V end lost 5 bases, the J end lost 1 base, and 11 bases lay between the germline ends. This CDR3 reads CASSSRRTQETQYF. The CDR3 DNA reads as TGTGCCAGCAGTTCCCGACGGACCCAAGAGACCCAGTACTTC.

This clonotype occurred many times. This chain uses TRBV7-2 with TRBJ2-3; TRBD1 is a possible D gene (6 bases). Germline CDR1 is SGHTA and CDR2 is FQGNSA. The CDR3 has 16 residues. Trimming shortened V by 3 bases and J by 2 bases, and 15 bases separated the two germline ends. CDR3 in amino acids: CASSFQGLSPTDTQYF. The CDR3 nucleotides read TGTGCCAGCAGCTTTCAGGGGTTGTCTCCCACAGATACGCAGTATTTT. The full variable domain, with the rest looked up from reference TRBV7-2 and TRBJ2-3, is GAGVSQSPSNKVTEKGKDVELRCDPISGHTALYWYRQSLGQGLEFLIYFQGNSAPDKSGLPSDRFSAERTGGSVSTLTIQRTQQEDSAVYLCASSFQGLSPTDTQYFGPGTRLTVL.

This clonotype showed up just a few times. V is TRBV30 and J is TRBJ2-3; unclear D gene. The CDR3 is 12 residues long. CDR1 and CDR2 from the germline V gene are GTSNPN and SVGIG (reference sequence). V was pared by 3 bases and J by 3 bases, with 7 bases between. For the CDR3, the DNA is TGTGCCTGGAGCAGGCATACAGATACGCAGTATTTT. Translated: CAWSRHTDTQYF.

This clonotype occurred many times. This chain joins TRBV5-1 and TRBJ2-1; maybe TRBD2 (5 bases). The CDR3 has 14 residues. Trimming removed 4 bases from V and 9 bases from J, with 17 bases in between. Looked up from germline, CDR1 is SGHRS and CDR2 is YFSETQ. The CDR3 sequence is CASSTQLVLGEQFF. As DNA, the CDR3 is TGCGCCAGCAGCACACAACTAGTTCTGGGTGAGCAGTTCTTC.

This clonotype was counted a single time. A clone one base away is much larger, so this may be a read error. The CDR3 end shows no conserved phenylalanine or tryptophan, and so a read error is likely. The CDR3 reads CASSFQPGQRNTEAFL. In DNA form, the CDR3 reads TGTGCCAGCAGTTTCCAGCCGGGACAGAGAAACACTGAAGCTTTCTTG. The chain has TRBV6-4 and TRBJ1-1; 7 bases are shared with TRBD1. V shed 5 bases, J shed 2 bases, and the junction held 11 bases outside the gene matches. Germline-derived CDR1 and CDR2 are MRHNA and SNTAGT. CDR3 length: 16 residues.

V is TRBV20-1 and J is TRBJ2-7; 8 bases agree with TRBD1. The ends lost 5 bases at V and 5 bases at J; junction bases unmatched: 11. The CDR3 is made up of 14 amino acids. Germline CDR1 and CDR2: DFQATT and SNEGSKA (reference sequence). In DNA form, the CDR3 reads TGCAGTGCTGGAGGAACAGGGGGAATCCACGAGCAGTACTTC. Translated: CSAGGTGGIHEQYF.

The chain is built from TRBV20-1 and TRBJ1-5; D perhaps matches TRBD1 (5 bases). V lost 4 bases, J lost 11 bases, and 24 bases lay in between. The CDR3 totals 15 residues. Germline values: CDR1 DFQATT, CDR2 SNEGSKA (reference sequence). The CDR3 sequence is CSAIDSGSPEETQHF. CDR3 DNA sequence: TGCAGTGCTATTGACAGCGGGAGCCCCGAAGAGACCCAGCATTTT.

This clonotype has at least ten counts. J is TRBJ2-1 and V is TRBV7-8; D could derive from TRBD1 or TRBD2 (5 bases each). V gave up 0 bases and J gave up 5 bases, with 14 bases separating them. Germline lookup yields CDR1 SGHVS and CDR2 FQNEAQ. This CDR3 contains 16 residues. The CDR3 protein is CASSLARDVGHNEQFF. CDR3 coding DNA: TGTGCCAGCAGCTTAGCCCGGGACGTTGGACACAATGAGCAGTTCTTC.

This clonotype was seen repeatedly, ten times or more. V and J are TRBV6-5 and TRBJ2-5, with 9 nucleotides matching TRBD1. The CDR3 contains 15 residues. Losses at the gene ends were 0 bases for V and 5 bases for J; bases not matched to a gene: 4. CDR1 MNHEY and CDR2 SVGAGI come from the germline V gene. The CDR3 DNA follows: TGTGCCAGCAGTTACTCGGGGACAGGGAAGGAGACCCAGTACTTC. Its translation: CASSYSGTGKETQYF.

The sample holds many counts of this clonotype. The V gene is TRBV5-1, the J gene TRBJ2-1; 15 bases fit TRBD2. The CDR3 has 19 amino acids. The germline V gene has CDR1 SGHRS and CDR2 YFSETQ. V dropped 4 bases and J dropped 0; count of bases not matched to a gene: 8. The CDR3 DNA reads TGCGCCAGCAGCCCACCTGGGACTAGCGGGGGGCCCTCCTACAATGAGCAGTTCTTC. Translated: CASSPPGTSGGPSYNEQFF. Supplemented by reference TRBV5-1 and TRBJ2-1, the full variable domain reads KAGVTQTPRYLIKTRGQQVTLSCSPISGHRSVSWYQQTPGQGLQFLFEYFSETQRNKGNFPGRFSGRQFSNSRSEMNVSTLELGDSALYLCASSPPGTSGGPSYNEQFFGPGTRLTVL.

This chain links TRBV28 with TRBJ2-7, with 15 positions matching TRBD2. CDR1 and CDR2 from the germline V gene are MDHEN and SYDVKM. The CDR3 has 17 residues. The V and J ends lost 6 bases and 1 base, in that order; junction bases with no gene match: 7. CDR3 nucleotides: TGTGCCAGCAGCCGGGGACTAGCGGGGGGTCCTTCCTACGAGCAGTACTTC. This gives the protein CASSRGLAGGPSYEQYF.

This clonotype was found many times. The CDR3 region is CASLSRSGGRETQYF. CDR3 DNA: TGTGCCAGCCTAAGCAGGAGTGGAGGGCGGGAGACCCAGTACTTC. The rearrangement links TRBV12-3 or TRBV12-4 to TRBJ2-5; a weak D match, TRBD2 (6 bases). The CDR3 has 15 amino acids. The ends were cut back, 8 bases at V and 5 bases at J, with 21 bases in the middle.

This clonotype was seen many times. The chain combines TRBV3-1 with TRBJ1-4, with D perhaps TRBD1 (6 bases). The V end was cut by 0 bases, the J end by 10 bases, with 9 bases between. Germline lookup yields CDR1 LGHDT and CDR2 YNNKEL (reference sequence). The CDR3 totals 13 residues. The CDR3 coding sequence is TGTGCCAGCAGCCAAGAGAGAGGGGGAAAACTGTTTTTT. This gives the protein CASSQERGGKLFF.

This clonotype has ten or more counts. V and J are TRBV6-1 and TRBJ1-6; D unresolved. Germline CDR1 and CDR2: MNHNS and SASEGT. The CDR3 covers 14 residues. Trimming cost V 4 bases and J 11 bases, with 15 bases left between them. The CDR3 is CASSGVRVGPPLHF. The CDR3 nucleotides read TGTGCCAGCAGTGGCGTCCGGGTAGGCCCACCCCTCCACTTT.

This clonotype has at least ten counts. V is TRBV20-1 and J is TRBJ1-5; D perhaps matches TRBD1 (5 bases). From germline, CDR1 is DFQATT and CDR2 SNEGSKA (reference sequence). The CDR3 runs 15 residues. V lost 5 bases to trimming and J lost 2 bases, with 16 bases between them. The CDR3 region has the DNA TGCAGTGCTTCTCGCGACAGTGGAGGCAATCAGCCCCAGCATTTT. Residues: CSASRDSGGNQPQHF.